Listed below are T cell receptor beta chains from one sample, sequenced in a study of radiation and T cells in renal cell carcinoma. Profiling relied on immunoSEQ multiplex PCR, and the TCRdb table lists in-frame clones only, not all of them. The table lists approximately 150,000 clones, roughly nine tenths of them singletons. This material consisted of blood, taken from a patient whose treatment included radiotherapy and nephrectomy. The receptor source for this set is a woman between 70 and 85 years old with renal cell carcinoma. CDR3s include the opening cysteine and the closing phenylalanine or tryptophan. A D gene is named only where the DNA matches it firmly. Expanded clones are given a class, and other clones once, few, many or no size at all.

j_gene: TRBJ1-4; abundance: -; d_gene: -; v_gene: TRBV28; CDR3aa: CASSPGGYEKLFF; CDR3nt: TGTGCCAGCAGCCCCGGGGGGTATGAAAAACTGTTTTTT
j_gene: TRBJ1-2; abundance: once; d_gene: -; v_gene: TRBV29-1; CDR3aa: CSVEQGLGYTF; CDR3nt: TGCAGCGTTGAACAGGGGCTTGGCTACACCTTC
j_gene: TRBJ1-2; abundance: -; d_gene: -; v_gene: TRBV6-1; CDR3aa: CASSEPPPGTNYGYTF; CDR3nt: TGTGCCAGCAGTGAGCCTCCGCCAGGGACTAACTATGGCTACACCTTC
j_gene: TRBJ2-7; abundance: -; d_gene: -; v_gene: TRBV6-6; CDR3aa: CASSYGTSNEQYF; CDR3nt: TGTGCCAGCAGTTACGGGACATCCAACGAGCAGTACTTC
j_gene: TRBJ1-1; abundance: few; d_gene: -; v_gene: TRBV5-4; CDR3aa: CASSPDHIRNTEAFF; CDR3nt: TGTGCCAGCAGCCCAGACCACATTCGAAACACTGAAGCTTTCTTT
j_gene: TRBJ2-2; abundance: -; d_gene: -; v_gene: TRBV19; CDR3aa: CASSIFERGELFF; CDR3nt: TGTGCCAGTAGTATATTCGAACGCGGGGAGCTGTTTTTT
j_gene: TRBJ2-7; abundance: -; d_gene: TRBD1; v_gene: TRBV9; CDR3aa: CASSPRPDRGRGEQYF; CDR3nt: TGTGCCAGCAGCCCCCGACCCGACAGGGGGCGGGGGGAGCAGTACTTC
j_gene: TRBJ2-7; abundance: -; d_gene: -; v_gene: TRBV29-1; CDR3aa: CSVVPLEQYF; CDR3nt: TGCAGCGTTGTCCCCCTCGAGCAGTACTTC
j_gene: TRBJ2-3; abundance: -; d_gene: -; v_gene: TRBV4-2; CDR3aa: CASSLEGRNTDTQYF; CDR3nt: TGTGCCAGCAGCCTTGAAGGCAGAAACACAGATACGCAGTATTTT
j_gene: TRBJ1-1; abundance: -; d_gene: TRBD1; v_gene: TRBV7-9; CDR3aa: CASRATGDTEAFF; CDR3nt: TGTGCCAGCAGGGCGACAGGGGACACTGAAGCTTTCTTT
j_gene: TRBJ2-7; abundance: -; d_gene: -; v_gene: TRBV15; CDR3aa: CATSTGGVSYEQYF; CDR3nt: TGTGCCACCAGTACCGGCGGGGTCTCCTACGAGCAGTACTTC
j_gene: TRBJ1-1; abundance: -; d_gene: TRBD1; v_gene: TRBV5-1; CDR3aa: CASSPQGATNTEAFF; CDR3nt: TGCGCCAGCAGCCCACAGGGGGCGACGAACACTGAAGCTTTCTTT
j_gene: TRBJ1-4; abundance: -; d_gene: TRBD1; v_gene: TRBV5-4; CDR3aa: CASSLDRGGELFF; CDR3nt: TGTGCCAGCAGCTTGGACAGGGGCGGGGAACTGTTTTTT
j_gene: TRBJ1-4; abundance: -; d_gene: -; v_gene: TRBV19; CDR3aa: CASSPRRGNEKLFF; CDR3nt: TGTGCCAGTAGCCCCCGGAGGGGTAATGAAAAACTGTTTTTT
j_gene: TRBJ1-4; abundance: once; d_gene: -; v_gene: TRBV20-1; CDR3aa: CSASPNEKLFF; CDR3nt: TGCAGTGCTTCGCCCAATGAAAAACTGTTTTTT
j_gene: TRBJ2-1; abundance: -; d_gene: TRBD2; v_gene: TRBV9; CDR3aa: CASSAPGGWYNEQFF; CDR3nt: TGTGCCAGCAGCGCCCCGGGGGGGTGGTACAATGAGCAGTTCTTC
j_gene: TRBJ1-3; abundance: -; d_gene: -; v_gene: TRBV21-1; CDR3aa: CASSRGKGGNTIYF; CDR3nt: TGTGCCAGCAGCAGGGGGAAAGGTGGAAACACCATATATTTT
j_gene: TRBJ2-2; abundance: -; d_gene: -; v_gene: TRBV7-3; CDR3aa: CASSPDMINTGELFF; CDR3nt: TGTGCCAGCAGCCCCGACATGATAAACACCGGGGAGCTGTTTTTT
j_gene: TRBJ1-3; abundance: -; d_gene: -; v_gene: TRBV9; CDR3aa: CASSTQDSSGNTIYF; CDR3nt: TGTGCCAGCAGCACACAGGACAGCTCTGGAAACACCATATATTTT
j_gene: TRBJ2-2; abundance: -; d_gene: -; v_gene: TRBV18; CDR3aa: CASSRQANTGELFF; CDR3nt: TGTGCCAGCTCACGACAGGCGAACACCGGGGAGCTGTTTTTT
j_gene: TRBJ2-7; abundance: -; d_gene: TRBD2; v_gene: TRBV5-4; CDR3aa: CASSKGLAGAFSYEQYF; CDR3nt: TGTGCCAGCAGCAAGGGACTAGCGGGGGCCTTCTCCTACGAGCAGTACTTC
j_gene: TRBJ1-2; abundance: -; d_gene: TRBD1; v_gene: TRBV7-2; CDR3aa: CASSLDRGPNYGYTF; CDR3nt: TGTGCCAGCAGCTTGGACAGGGGGCCTAACTATGGCTACACCTTC
j_gene: TRBJ2-5; abundance: -; d_gene: TRBD2; v_gene: TRBV5-1; CDR3aa: CASRPSGDWETQYF; CDR3nt: TGCGCCAGCCGCCCTAGCGGGGACTGGGAGACCCAGTACTTC
j_gene: TRBJ2-1; abundance: -; d_gene: -; v_gene: TRBV5-1; CDR3aa: CASSLAWASSNEQFF; CDR3nt: TGCGCCAGCAGCTTGGCGTGGGCTAGCTCCAATGAGCAGTTCTTC
j_gene: TRBJ2-5; abundance: -; d_gene: TRBD2; v_gene: TRBV2; CDR3aa: CASSEASGGQETQYF; CDR3nt: TGTGCCAGCAGTGAGGCTAGCGGGGGTCAAGAGACCCAGTACTTC
j_gene: TRBJ1-1; abundance: -; d_gene: -; v_gene: TRBV6-6; CDR3aa: CASSYLGQNTEAFF; CDR3nt: TGTGCCAGCAGTTACCTGGGGCAGAACACTGAAGCTTTCTTT
j_gene: TRBJ2-1; abundance: -; d_gene: -; v_gene: TRBV11-2; CDR3aa: CASSAYRFPYNEQFF; CDR3nt: TGTGCCAGCAGCGCTTACAGGTTCCCCTACAATGAGCAGTTCTTC
j_gene: TRBJ2-3; abundance: once; d_gene: -; v_gene: TRBV11-2; CDR3aa: CASSLDRSEDTQYF; CDR3nt: TGTGCCAGCAGCTTAGATCGTTCGGAGGATACGCAGTATTTT
j_gene: TRBJ1-1; abundance: -; d_gene: -; v_gene: TRBV6-6; CDR3aa: CASNTPGRTNEAFF; CDR3nt: TGTGCCAGCAATACCCCAGGCAGGACCAATGAAGCTTTCTTT
j_gene: TRBJ2-7; abundance: once; d_gene: -; v_gene: TRBV6-5; CDR3aa: CASSPRGDYEQYF; CDR3nt: TGTGCCAGCAGTCCCCGTGGGGACTACGAGCAGTACTTC
j_gene: TRBJ1-1; abundance: -; d_gene: -; v_gene: TRBV11-2; CDR3aa: CASSLAAGVYTEAFF; CDR3nt: TGTGCCAGCAGCTTAGCAGCAGGGGTCTACACTGAAGCTTTCTTT
j_gene: TRBJ2-7; abundance: once; d_gene: TRBD1; v_gene: TRBV5-4; CDR3aa: CASSQNSQGPYEQYF; CDR3nt: TGTGCCAGCAGCCAAAACTCACAGGGGCCCTACGAGCAGTACTTC
j_gene: TRBJ1-2; abundance: -; d_gene: -; v_gene: TRBV20-1; CDR3aa: CSASKGGGYTF; CDR3nt: TGCAGTGCTTCAAAAGGGGGGGGCTACACCTTC